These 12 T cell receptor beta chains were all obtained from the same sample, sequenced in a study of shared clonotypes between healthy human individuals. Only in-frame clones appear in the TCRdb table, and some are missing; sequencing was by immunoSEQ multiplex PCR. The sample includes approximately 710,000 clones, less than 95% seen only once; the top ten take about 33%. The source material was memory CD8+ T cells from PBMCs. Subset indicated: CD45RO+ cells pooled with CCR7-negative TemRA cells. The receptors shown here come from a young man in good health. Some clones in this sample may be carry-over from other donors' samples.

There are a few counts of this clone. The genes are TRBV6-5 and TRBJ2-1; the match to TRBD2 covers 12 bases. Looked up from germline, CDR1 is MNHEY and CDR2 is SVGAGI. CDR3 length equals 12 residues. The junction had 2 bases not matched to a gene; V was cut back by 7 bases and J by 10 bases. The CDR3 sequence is CASNGLAGEQFF. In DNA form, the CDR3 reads TGTGCCAGCAACGGACTAGCGGGAGAGCAGTTCTTC.

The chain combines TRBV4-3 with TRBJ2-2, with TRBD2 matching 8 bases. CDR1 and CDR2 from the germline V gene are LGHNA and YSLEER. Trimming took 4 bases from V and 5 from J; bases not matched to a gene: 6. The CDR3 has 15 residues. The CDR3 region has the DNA TGCGCCAGCAGCCCGGGACTAGTGTCGACCGGGGAGCTGTTTTTT. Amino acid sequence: CASSPGLVSTGELFF.

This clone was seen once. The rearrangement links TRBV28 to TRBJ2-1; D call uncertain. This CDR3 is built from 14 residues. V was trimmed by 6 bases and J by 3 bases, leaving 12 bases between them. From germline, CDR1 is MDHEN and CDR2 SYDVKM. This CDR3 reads CASSYMSGYNEQFF. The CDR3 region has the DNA TGTGCCAGCAGCTATATGTCTGGCTACAATGAGCAGTTCTTC.

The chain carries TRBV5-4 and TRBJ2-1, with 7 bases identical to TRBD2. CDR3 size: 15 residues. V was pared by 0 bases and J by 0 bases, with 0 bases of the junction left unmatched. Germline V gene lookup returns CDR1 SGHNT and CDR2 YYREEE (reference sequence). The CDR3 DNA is TGTGCCAGCAGCTTGGGGACTAGCTCCTACAATGAGCAGTTCTTC. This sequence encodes CASSLGTSSYNEQFF.

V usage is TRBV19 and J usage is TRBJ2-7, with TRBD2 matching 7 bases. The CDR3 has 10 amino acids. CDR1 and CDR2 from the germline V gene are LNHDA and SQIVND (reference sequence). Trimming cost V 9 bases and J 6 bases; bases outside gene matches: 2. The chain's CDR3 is CASGGTEQYF. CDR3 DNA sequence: TGTGCCAGCGGGGGGACCGAGCAGTACTTC. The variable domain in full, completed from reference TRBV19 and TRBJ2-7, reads DGGITQSPKYLFRKEGQNVTLSCEQNLNHDAMYWYRQDPGQGLRLIYYSQIVNDFQKGDIAEGYSVSREKKESFPLTVTSAQKNPTAFYLCASGGTEQYFGPGTRLTVT.

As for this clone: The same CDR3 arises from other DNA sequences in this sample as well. The CDR3 loop is CASSLDAEETQYF. In nucleotides, the CDR3 is TGTGCCAGCAGCTTGGACGCTGAGGAGACCCAGTACTTC. The chain has TRBV5-6 and TRBJ2-5; D gene uncertain. The CDR3 has 13 amino acids. V was trimmed by 0 bases and J by 5 bases, leaving 8 bases between them. The germline V gene has CDR1 SGHDT and CDR2 YYEEEE. Full variable domain (outside the CDR3, taken from reference TRBV5-6 and TRBJ2-5): DAGVTQSPTHLIKTRGQQVTLRCSPKSGHDTVSWYQQALGQGPQFIFQYYEEEERQRGNFPDRFSGHQFPNYSSELNVNALLLGDSALYLCASSLDAEETQYFGPGTRLLVL.

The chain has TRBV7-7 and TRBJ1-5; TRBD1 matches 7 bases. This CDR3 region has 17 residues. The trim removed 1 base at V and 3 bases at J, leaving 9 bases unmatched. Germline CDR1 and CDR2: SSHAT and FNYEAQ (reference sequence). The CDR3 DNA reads TGTGCCAGCAGCTTAGTGGAACAGGGGATGGCCAATCAGCCCCAGCATTTT. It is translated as CASSLVEQGMANQPQHF.

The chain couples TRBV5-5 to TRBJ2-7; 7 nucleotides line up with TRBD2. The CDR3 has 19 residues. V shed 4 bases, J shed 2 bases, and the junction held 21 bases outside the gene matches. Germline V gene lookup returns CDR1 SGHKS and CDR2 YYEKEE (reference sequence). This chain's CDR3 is CASSLDSFAAASGPYEQYF. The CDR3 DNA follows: TGTGCCAGCAGCCTGGATTCTTTCGCCGCGGCTAGCGGCCCCTACGAGCAGTACTTC.

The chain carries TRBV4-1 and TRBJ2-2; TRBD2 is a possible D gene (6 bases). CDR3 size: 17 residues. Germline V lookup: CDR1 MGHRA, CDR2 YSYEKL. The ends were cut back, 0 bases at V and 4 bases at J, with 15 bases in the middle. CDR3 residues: CASSQDKLAFFTGELFF. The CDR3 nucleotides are TGCGCCAGCAGCCAAGATAAGCTAGCGTTTTTCACCGGGGAGCTGTTTTTT.

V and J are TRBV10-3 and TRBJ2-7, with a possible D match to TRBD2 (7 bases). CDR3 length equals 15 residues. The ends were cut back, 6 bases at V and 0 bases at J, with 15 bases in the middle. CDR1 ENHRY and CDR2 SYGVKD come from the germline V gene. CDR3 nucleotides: TGTGCCATCAGCCGAGGGGGGGTCTACTCCTACGAGCAGTACTTC. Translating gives CAISRGGVYSYEQYF.

DNA of the CDR3: TGTGCCACCAGCAGCGACAGGGGAAGAACCCACCAAACGGCTTTCTTT. Its translation: CATSSDRGRTHQTAFF. The chain uses TRBV15 and TRBJ1-1; 8 positions match TRBD1. J gave up 11 bases and V 3 bases, and 17 bases lay outside the gene matches. The CDR3 covers 16 residues. Per the germline V gene, CDR1 is LNHNV and CDR2 is YYDKDF (reference sequence). Together with reference TRBV15 and TRBJ1-1, the CDR3 gives the full variable domain: DAMVIQNPRYQVTQFGKPVTLSCSQTLNHNVMYWYQQKSSQAPKLLFHYYDKDFNNEADTPDNFQSRRPNTSFCFLDIRSPGLGDTAMYLCATSSDRGRTHQTAFFGQGTRLTVV.

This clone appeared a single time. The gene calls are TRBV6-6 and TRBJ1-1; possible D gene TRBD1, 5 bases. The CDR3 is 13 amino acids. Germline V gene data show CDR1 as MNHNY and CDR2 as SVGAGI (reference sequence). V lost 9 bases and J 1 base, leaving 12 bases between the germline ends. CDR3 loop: CASFGGRNTEAFF. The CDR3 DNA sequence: TGTGCCAGTTTCGGGGGAAGGAACACTGAAGCTTTCTTT.